The 8 T cell receptor beta chains reported below all come from one sample, sequenced in a study of CD8 T cells in Susac syndrome. The authors reverse transcribed roughly 0.5 to 1 ug RNA with random hexamers. TCRdb fed the immunoSEQ multiplex PCR reads into MiXCR, producing one record per CDR3 protein. The sample includes 160,000 or so distinct CDR3 sequences, 94% of them seen just once. Material for sequencing was CD8+ T cells from PBMCs. Receptor source: a human donor with multiple sclerosis.

The chain links TRBV29-1 to TRBJ2-7; no clear D. The CDR3 covers 11 residues. Deletions cut 4 bases from V and 2 bases from J, with 6 bases between. The germline CDR1 and CDR2 sequences are SQVTM and ANQGSEA. The CDR3 loop is CSVVTTYEQYF. CDR3 sequence (DNA): TGCAGCGTTGTAACGACCTACGAGCAGTACTTC.

This clonotype was detected only once. This rearrangement joins TRBV27 to TRBJ1-2, with D possibly matching TRBD1 (6 bases). Germline values: CDR1 MNHEY, CDR2 SMNVEV (reference sequence). This CDR3 is built from 14 residues. The V gene lost 6 bases and the J gene lost 7 bases, with 18 bases spanning the gap. The CDR3 protein is CASRETGYLSGYTF. For the CDR3, the DNA is TGTGCCAGCAGAGAAACAGGGTACCTCAGTGGCTACACCTTC.

V gene TRBV30 combines with J gene TRBJ2-4; D is perhaps TRBD1 (6 bases). Between the trimmed V and J ends, which lost 3 bases and 7 bases, there was a span of 16 bases. Germline V lookup: CDR1 GTSNPN, CDR2 SVGIG (reference sequence). This CDR3 contains 14 residues. CDR3 sequence (DNA): TGTGCCTGGAGCGACGGTCCCCAGGGGAACATTCAGTACTTC. Translated: CAWSDGPQGNIQYF.

This clonotype appeared a single time. The rearrangement links TRBV5-1 to TRBJ1-3; no firm D call. Looked up from germline, CDR1 is SGHRS and CDR2 is YFSETQ. Trimming left V 4 bases short and J 0 bases short, with 5 bases between. The CDR3 is 13 residues long. Here the CDR3 reads CASSLDSGNTIYF. The CDR3 coding sequence is TGCGCCAGCAGCCTGGACTCTGGAAACACCATATATTTT.

This sequence joins TRBV10-3 and TRBJ1-5; D is ambiguous. Looked up from germline, CDR1 is ENHRY and CDR2 is SYGVKD. V was pared by 3 bases and J by 5 bases, with 8 bases between. The CDR3 runs to 13 residues. CDR3 in amino acids: CAISEMGDQPQHF. The CDR3 DNA is TGTGCCATCAGTGAAATGGGTGATCAGCCCCAGCATTTT.

J is TRBJ2-5 and V is TRBV9; D might be TRBD1 (5 bases). CDR1 is SGDLS, CDR2 YYNGEE, per germline. Trimming cost V 3 bases and J 5 bases, with 20 bases left between them. This CDR3 region has 16 residues. As DNA, the CDR3 is TGTGCCAGCAGCGGTGGCAGGATGGGGCTGTCGGAGACCCAGTACTTC. Translating it yields CASSGGRMGLSETQYF.

The genes are TRBV7-3 and TRBJ2-6, with 10 nucleotides matching TRBD1. V shed 5 bases and J 2 bases; nucleotides not matched to a gene: 6. Germline CDR1 and CDR2: SGHTA and FQGTGA. The CDR3 sequence is 17 residues long. For the CDR3, the DNA is TGTGCCAGCAGCCTCTGGGACAGGGGAGCTGGGGCCAACGTCCTGACTTTC. The encoded protein is CASSLWDRGAGANVLTF.

The J gene is TRBJ1-5, the V gene TRBV30; 8 bases map to TRBD1. The V segment lost 4 bases and the J segment 3 bases; nucleotides outside the gene matches: 8. There are 15 residues in the CDR3. Germline CDR1 and CDR2: GTSNPN and SVGIG (reference sequence). CDR3: CAWNQGALLNQPQHF. The CDR3 nucleotides read TGTGCCTGGAACCAGGGGGCCCTCCTCAATCAGCCCCAGCATTTT.